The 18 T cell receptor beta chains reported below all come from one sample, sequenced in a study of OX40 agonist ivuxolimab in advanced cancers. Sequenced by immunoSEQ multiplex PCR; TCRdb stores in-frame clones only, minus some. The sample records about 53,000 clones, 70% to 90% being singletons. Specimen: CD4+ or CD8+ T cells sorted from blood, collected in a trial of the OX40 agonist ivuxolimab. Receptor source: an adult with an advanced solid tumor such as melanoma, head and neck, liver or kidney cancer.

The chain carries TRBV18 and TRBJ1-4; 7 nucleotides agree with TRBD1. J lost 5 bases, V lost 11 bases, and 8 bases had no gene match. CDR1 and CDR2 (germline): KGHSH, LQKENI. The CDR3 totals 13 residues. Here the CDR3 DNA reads TGTGCCGGACAAGGACAGGAGAATGAAAAACTGTTTTTT. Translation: CAGQGQENEKLFF. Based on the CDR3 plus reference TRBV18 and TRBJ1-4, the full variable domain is NAGVMQNPRHLVRRRGQEARLRCSPMKGHSHVYWYRQLPEEGLKFMVYLQKENIIDESGMPKERFSAEFPKEGPSILRIQQVVRGDSAAYFCAGQGQENEKLFFGSGTQLSVL.

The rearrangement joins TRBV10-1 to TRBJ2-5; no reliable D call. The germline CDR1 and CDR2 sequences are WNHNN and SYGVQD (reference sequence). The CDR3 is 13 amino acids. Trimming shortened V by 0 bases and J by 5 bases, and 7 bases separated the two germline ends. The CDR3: CASSESPVETQYF. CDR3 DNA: TGCGCCAGCAGTGAGTCCCCGGTTGAGACCCAGTACTTC.

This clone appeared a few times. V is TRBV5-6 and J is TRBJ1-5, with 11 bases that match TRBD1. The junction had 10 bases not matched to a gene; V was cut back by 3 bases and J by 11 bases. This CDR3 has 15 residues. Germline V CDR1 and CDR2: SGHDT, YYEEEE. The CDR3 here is CASSSGQGATRAQHF. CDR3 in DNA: TGTGCCAGCAGCTCTGGACAGGGGGCCACTAGAGCCCAGCATTTT.

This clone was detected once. CDR3 bases: TGTGCCAGTAGTACACAGGGGGGTACCGGGGAGCTGTTTTTT. Translating it yields CASSTQGGTGELFF. V gene TRBV19 combines with J gene TRBJ2-2; 8 bases are a match to TRBD1. This CDR3 spans 14 amino acids. V was clipped by 4 bases and J by 5 bases; unmatched bases: 3. Germline V lookup: CDR1 LNHDA, CDR2 SQIVND (reference sequence).

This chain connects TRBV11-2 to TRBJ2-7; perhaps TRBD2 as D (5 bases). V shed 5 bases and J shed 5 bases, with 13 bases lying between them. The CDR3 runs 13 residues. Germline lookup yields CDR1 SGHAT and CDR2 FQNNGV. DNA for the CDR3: TGTGCCAGCAGCCCACTAGGTCGGGACGAGCAGTACTTC. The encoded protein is CASSPLGRDEQYF. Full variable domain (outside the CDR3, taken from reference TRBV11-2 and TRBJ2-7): EAGVAQSPRYKIIEKRQSVAFWCNPISGHATLYWYQQILGQGPKLLIQFQNNGVVDDSQLPKDRFSAERLKGVDSTLKIQPAKLEDSAVYLCASSPLGRDEQYFGPGTRLTVT.

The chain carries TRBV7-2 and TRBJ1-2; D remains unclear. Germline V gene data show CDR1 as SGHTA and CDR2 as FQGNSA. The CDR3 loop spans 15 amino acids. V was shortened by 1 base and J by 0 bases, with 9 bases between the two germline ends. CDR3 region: CASSLVGDSNYGYTF. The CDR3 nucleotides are TGTGCCAGCAGCTTAGTTGGCGATTCTAACTATGGCTACACCTTC.

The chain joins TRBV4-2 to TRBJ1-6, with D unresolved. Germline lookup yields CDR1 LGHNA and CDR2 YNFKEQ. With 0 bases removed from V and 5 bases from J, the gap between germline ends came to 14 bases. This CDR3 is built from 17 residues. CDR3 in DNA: TGTGCCAGCAGCCAAGATGTAGGTAACAGTCATAATTCACCCCTCCACTTT. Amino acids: CASSQDVGNSHNSPLHF.

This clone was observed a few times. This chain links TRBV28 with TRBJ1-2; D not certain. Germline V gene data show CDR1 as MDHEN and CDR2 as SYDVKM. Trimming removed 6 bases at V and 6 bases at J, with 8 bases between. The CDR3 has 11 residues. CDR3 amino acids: CASSRTDGYTF. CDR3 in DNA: TGTGCCAGCAGCCGTACAGATGGCTACACCTTC.

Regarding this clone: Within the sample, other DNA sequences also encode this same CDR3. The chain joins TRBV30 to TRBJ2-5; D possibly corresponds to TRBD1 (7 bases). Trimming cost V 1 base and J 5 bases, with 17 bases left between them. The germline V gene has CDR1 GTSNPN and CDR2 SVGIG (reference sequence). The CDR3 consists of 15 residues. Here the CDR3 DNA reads TGTGCCTGGAGTGGGGCAGGGGGAGGTGGGGAGACCCAGTACTTC. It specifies CAWSGAGGGGETQYF.

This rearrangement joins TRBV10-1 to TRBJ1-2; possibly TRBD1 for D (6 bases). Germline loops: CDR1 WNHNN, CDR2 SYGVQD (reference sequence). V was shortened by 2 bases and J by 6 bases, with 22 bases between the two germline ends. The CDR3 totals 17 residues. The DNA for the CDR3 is TGCGCCAGCAGTGAGAGAGAACAGGGAGAAACCTTTAATGGCTACACCTTC. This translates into CASSEREQGETFNGYTF.

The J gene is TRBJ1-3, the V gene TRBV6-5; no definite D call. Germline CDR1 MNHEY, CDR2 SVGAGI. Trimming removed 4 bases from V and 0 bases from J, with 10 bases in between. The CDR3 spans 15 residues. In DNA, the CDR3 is TGTGCCAGCAGTTCCCAGGACTTCTCTGGAAACACCATATATTTT. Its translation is CASSSQDFSGNTIYF.

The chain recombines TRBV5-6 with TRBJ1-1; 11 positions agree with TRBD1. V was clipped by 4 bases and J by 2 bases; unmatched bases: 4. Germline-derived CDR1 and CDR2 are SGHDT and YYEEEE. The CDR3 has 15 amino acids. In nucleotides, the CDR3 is TGTGCCAGCAGCCCGGGACAGGGGGTAAACACTGAAGCTTTCTTT. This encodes CASSPGQGVNTEAFF.

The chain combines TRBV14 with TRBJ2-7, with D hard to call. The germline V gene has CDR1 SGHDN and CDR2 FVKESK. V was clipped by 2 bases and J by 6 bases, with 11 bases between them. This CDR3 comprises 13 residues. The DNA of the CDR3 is TGTGCCAGCAGCCAAAGTGTATCCCTCGAGCAGTACTTC. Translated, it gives CASSQSVSLEQYF.

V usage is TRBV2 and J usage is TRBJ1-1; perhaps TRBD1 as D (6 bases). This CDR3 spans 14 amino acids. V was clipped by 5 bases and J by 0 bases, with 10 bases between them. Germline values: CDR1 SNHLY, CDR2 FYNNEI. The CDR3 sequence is CASSLQGVNTEAFF. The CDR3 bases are TGTGCCAGCAGTTTACAGGGAGTGAACACTGAAGCTTTCTTT. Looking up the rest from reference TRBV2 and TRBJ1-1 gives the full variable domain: EPEVTQTPSHQVTQMGQEVILRCVPISNHLYFYWYRQILGQKVEFLVSFYNNEISEKSEIFDDQFSVERPDGSNFTLKIRSTKLEDSAMYFCASSLQGVNTEAFFGQGTRLTVV.

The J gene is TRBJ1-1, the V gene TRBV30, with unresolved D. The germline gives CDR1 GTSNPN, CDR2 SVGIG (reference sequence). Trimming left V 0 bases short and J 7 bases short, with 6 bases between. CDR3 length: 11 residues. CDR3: CAWSVWDEAFF. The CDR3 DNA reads TGTGCCTGGAGTGTGTGGGATGAAGCTTTCTTT. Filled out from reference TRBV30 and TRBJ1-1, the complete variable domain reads SQTIHQWPATLVQPVGSPLSLECTVEGTSNPNLYWYRQAAGRGLQLLFYSVGIGQISSEVPQNLSASRPQDRQFILSSKKLLLSDSGFYLCAWSVWDEAFFGQGTRLTVV.

DNA for the CDR3: TGTGCCAGCAGCAAAGGGAGACAGGGGAGTCCCCCCTCTGGAAACACCATATATTTT. Its protein product is CASSKGRQGSPPSGNTIYF. This chain links TRBV21-1 with TRBJ1-3; TRBD1 was called by the table and not checked on the DNA. TRBV21-1 counts as a pseudogene. The CDR3 loop spans 19 amino acids.

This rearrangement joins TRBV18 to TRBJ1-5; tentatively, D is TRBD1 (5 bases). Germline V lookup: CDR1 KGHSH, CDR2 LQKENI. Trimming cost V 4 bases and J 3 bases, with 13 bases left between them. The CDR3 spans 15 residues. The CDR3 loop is CASSLRDGDNQPQHF. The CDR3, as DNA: TGTGCCAGCTCACTCCGGGACGGCGACAATCAGCCCCAGCATTTT.

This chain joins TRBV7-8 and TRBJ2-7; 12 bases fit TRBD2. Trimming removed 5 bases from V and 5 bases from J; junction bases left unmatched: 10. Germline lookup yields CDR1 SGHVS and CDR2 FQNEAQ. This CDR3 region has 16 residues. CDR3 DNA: TGTGCCAGCAGCCCCCGGACTAGCGGGACGATGAACGAGCAGTACTTC. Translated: CASSPRTSGTMNEQYF.